A selection of T cell receptor beta chains follows, all from one sample in a study of T cell changes during pregnancy in multiple sclerosis. The table came from immunoSEQ multiplex PCR; TCRdb's copy has only in-frame clones and leaves some out. The sample has fewer than 150,000 clones, about 96% seen once. Source: peripheral blood, taken after pregnancy. The receptors derive from a female donor with multiple sclerosis, enrolled in a pregnancy study. Both conserved end residues are part of each CDR3. The order of the fields is D gene, J gene, clone size, V gene, CDR3 protein, CDR3 DNA. D genes are given only for firm matches. Some rows mark clone size as missing; the rest say once, few, many or name a class of expanded clone.

>.|TRBJ2-2|.|TRBV4-2
CASRRLDTGGELFF
TGTGCCAGCAGACGACTAGACACGGGAGGGGAGCTGTTTTTT
>TRBD2|TRBJ2-7|.|TRBV5-4
CASSSGGLADYEQYF
TGTGCCAGCAGCAGTGGGGGACTAGCGGACTACGAGCAGTACTTC
>TRBD2|TRBJ2-2|.|TRBV28
CASSLGGGSGRPPMGFF
TGTGCCAGCAGTTTAGGTGGGGGTAGCGGGAGGCCCCCAATGGGCTTTTTT
>.|TRBJ2-6|.|TRBV30
CAWRDFSGANVLTF
TGTGCCTGGAGGGACTTCTCTGGGGCCAACGTCCTGACTTTC
>.|TRBJ2-2|few|TRBV4-2
CASSQEEQETGELFF
TGTGCCAGCAGCCAAGAGGAGCAAGAAACCGGGGAGCTGTTTTTT
>.|TRBJ1-1|few|TRBV2
CASSAGMNTEAFF
TGTGCCAGCAGTGCCGGGATGAACACTGAAGCTTTCTTT
>TRBD1|TRBJ1-5|.|TRBV28
CASSLPDRGRPQHF
TGTGCCAGCAGTTTACCGGACAGGGGAAGGCCCCAGCATTTT
>.|TRBJ1-4|once|TRBV19
CASSIGGEKLFF
TGTGCCAGTAGTATCGGTGGTGAAAAACTGTTTTTT
>.|TRBJ1-2|.|TRBV5-1
CASSLGSGGTSSGYTF
TGCGCCAGCAGTTTGGGTTCAGGAGGGACCTCTTCTGGCTACACCTTC
>TRBD2|TRBJ2-7|once|TRBV6-6
CASSLQVASGSYEQYF
TGTGCCAGCAGTCTCCAGGTGGCTAGCGGCTCCTACGAGCAGTACTTC
>TRBD2|TRBJ2-7|once|TRBV5-1
CASSTLAGGSDEQYF
TGCGCCAGCAGCACCCTAGCGGGAGGAAGCGACGAGCAGTACTTC
>TRBD2|TRBJ2-4|.|TRBV28
CASRGLLAKNIQYF
TGTGCCAGCAGGGGACTACTAGCCAAAAACATTCAGTACTTC
>TRBD1|TRBJ1-3|.|TRBV4-2
CASSRAGGGENTIYF
TGTGCCAGCAGCCGGGCAGGGGGTGGTGAAAACACCATATATTTT
>.|TRBJ1-2|.|TRBV2
CASNQGFYGYTF
TGTGCCAGCAACCAGGGTTTTTATGGCTACACCTTC
>TRBD1|TRBJ1-1|few|TRBV10-3
CAINRGTEAFF
TGTGCCATCAACAGGGGCACTGAAGCTTTCTTT
>.|TRBJ2-7|once|TRBV19
CASSGGGPTITYEQYF
TGTGCCAGTAGTGGGGGGGGGCCCACCATAACCTACGAGCAGTACTTC
>.|TRBJ1-5|.|TRBV21-1
CASSFRDRVGNQPQHF
TGTGCCAGCAGCTTCCGGGACAGGGTTGGCAATCAGCCCCAGCATTTT
>.|TRBJ1-4|.|TRBV7-6
CASSPRRNNEKLFF
TGTGCCAGCAGCCCGAGGCGGAATAATGAAAAACTGTTTTTT
>.|TRBJ1-1|.|TRBV5-1
CASSTEGGNAFF
TGCGCCAGCAGCACCGAGGGGGGGAACGCTTTCTTT
>TRBD1|TRBJ2-5|.|TRBV6-6
CASRSPGQGQETQYF
TGTGCCAGCAGAAGCCCGGGACAGGGGCAAGAGACCCAGTACTTC
>TRBD1|TRBJ1-4|.|TRBV29-1
CSTRDRGEKLFF
TGCAGCACCCGGGACAGGGGGGAAAAACTGTTTTTT
>TRBD2|TRBJ2-1|.|TRBV4-3
CASSQVPGLVGNEQFF
TGCGCCAGCAGCCAAGTACCGGGACTAGTGGGGAATGAGCAGTTCTTC
>TRBD1|TRBJ2-1|.|TRBV4-3
CASSQDTGGMTSYNEQFF
TGCGCCAGCAGCCAAGATACAGGGGGCATGACCTCCTACAATGAGCAGTTCTTC
>.|TRBJ2-7|.|TRBV27
CASSPGPSGYEQYF
TGTGCCAGCAGCCCTGGGCCGAGCGGGTACGAGCAGTACTTC
>TRBD1|TRBJ2-5|.|TRBV2
CASSEDRGKETQYF
TGTGCCAGCAGTGAAGACAGGGGTAAGGAGACCCAGTACTTC
>TRBD2|TRBJ2-1|.|TRBV9
CASSPHSGRDDQFF
TGTGCCAGTAGCCCCCATAGCGGGAGGGATGATCAGTTCTTC
>TRBD1|TRBJ2-1|once|TRBV19
CASSTSGGEQFF
TGTGCCAGTAGTACGTCAGGGGGTGAGCAGTTCTTC
>TRBD1|TRBJ1-2|once|TRBV28
CASSFIPTGGMGYTF
TGTGCCAGCAGCTTCATACCGACAGGGGGCATGGGCTACACCTTC
>TRBD1|TRBJ2-7|.|TRBV28
CASSGTGGPYEQYF
TGTGCCAGCAGCGGGACAGGGGGGCCATACGAGCAGTACTTC
>TRBD2|TRBJ2-3|.|TRBV2
CATRSGTSTDTQYF
TGTGCCACACGTAGCGGGACTAGCACAGATACGCAGTATTTT
>.|TRBJ2-1|.|TRBV5-1
CASSLEVTSNNEQFF
TGCGCCAGCAGCTTGGAGGTGACTAGTAACAATGAGCAGTTCTTC
>TRBD1|TRBJ1-1|.|TRBV25-1
CASRPGTALNTEAFF
TGTGCCAGCAGACCCGGGACAGCTTTGAACACTGAAGCTTTCTTT
>TRBD1|TRBJ2-7|.|TRBV5-1
CASSLGQGGEQYF
TGCGCCAGCAGCTTGGGACAGGGGGGCGAGCAGTACTTC
>TRBD1|TRBJ2-3|.|TRBV5-4
CASSRTGGGTDTQYF
TGTGCCAGCAGTAGGACAGGGGGGGGCACAGATACGCAGTATTTT
>TRBD2|TRBJ2-1|.|TRBV7-2
CASRSAGELPESTYNEQFF
TGTGCCAGCAGATCAGCGGGGGAACTCCCGGAGAGCACCTACAATGAGCAGTTCTTC
>TRBD1|TRBJ1-5|.|TRBV10-1
CASSESKTGGNQPQHF
TGCGCCAGCAGTGAGTCGAAGACAGGGGGCAATCAGCCCCAGCATTTT
>TRBD2|TRBJ2-5|.|TRBV6-9
CASKLRTSGRANQETQYF
TGTGCCAGCAAACTAAGGACTAGCGGGAGGGCCAACCAAGAGACCCAGTACTTC
>TRBD1|TRBJ2-2|.|TRBV2
CASRAYQGDTGELFF
TGTGCCAGCAGAGCGTATCAGGGGGACACCGGGGAGCTGTTTTTT
>.|TRBJ2-5|.|TRBV28
CASTSSGETQYF
TGTGCCAGCACCAGTTCTGGAGAGACCCAGTACTTC
>.|TRBJ1-1|.|TRBV5-5
CATHRDIDTEAFF
TGTGCCACCCACCGGGACATCGACACTGAAGCTTTCTTT
>.|TRBJ1-4|.|TRBV7-8
CASSRNLEARSEKLFF
TGTGCCAGCAGCCGAAACCTGGAGGCCCGAAGTGAAAAACTGTTTTTT
>TRBD1|TRBJ1-5|.|TRBV19
CASSLPQGVSNQPQHF
TGTGCCAGTAGTCTCCCCCAGGGGGTAAGCAATCAGCCCCAGCATTTT
>.|TRBJ2-7|once|TRBV28
CASSAPGYLEQYF
TGTGCCAGCAGTGCCCCAGGGTATCTCGAGCAGTACTTC
>.|TRBJ2-3|.|TRBV7-9
CASSLLSGLSTDTQYF
TGTGCCAGCAGCTTACTCTCAGGGCTTAGCACAGATACGCAGTATTTT
>TRBD2|TRBJ2-4|.|TRBV7-2
CASAGALAGGVNIQYF
TGTGCCAGCGCCGGGGCCTTAGCGGGAGGGGTAAACATTCAGTACTTC
>TRBD1|TRBJ2-2|.|TRBV5-1
CASSPPGQGTGELFF
TGCGCCAGCAGCCCCCCAGGACAGGGGACCGGGGAGCTGTTTTTT
>.|TRBJ2-7|.|TRBV18
CASSPGVVREQYF
TGTGCCAGCTCGCCCGGGGTCGTCCGCGAGCAGTACTTC
>TRBD2|TRBJ2-1|.|TRBV5-1
CASSSGLAANNEQFF
TGCGCCAGCAGCTCGGGACTAGCGGCGAACAATGAGCAGTTCTTC
>.|TRBJ1-2|.|TRBV7-9
CASSFAGATAYGYTF
TGTGCCAGCAGCTTCGCAGGGGCGACGGCCTATGGCTACACCTTC
>TRBD1|TRBJ1-4|.|TRBV27
CASSRLGTGTEKLFF
TGTGCCAGCAGCAGACTAGGGACAGGTACCGAAAAACTGTTTTTT
>.|TRBJ2-1|.|TRBV9
CASSAGARNEQFF
TGTGCCAGCAGCGCAGGGGCCCGAAATGAGCAGTTCTTC
>.|TRBJ2-2|.|TRBV5-4
CASSRPNGGELFF
TGTGCCAGCAGCCGCCCGAACGGTGGGGAGCTGTTTTTT
>TRBD1|TRBJ2-4|.|TRBV19
CASSVTGSAKNIQYF
TGTGCCAGTAGTGTGACAGGGTCAGCCAAAAACATTCAGTACTTC
>.|TRBJ2-5|.|TRBV5-5
CASSFRVTAGLGETQYF
TGTGCCAGCAGCTTTCGGGTCACGGCAGGGTTAGGAGAGACCCAGTACTTC
>.|TRBJ2-7|.|TRBV10-3
CASTLGRDGGDEQYF
TGTGCCTCTACTCTGGGTAGGGATGGAGGTGACGAGCAGTACTTC